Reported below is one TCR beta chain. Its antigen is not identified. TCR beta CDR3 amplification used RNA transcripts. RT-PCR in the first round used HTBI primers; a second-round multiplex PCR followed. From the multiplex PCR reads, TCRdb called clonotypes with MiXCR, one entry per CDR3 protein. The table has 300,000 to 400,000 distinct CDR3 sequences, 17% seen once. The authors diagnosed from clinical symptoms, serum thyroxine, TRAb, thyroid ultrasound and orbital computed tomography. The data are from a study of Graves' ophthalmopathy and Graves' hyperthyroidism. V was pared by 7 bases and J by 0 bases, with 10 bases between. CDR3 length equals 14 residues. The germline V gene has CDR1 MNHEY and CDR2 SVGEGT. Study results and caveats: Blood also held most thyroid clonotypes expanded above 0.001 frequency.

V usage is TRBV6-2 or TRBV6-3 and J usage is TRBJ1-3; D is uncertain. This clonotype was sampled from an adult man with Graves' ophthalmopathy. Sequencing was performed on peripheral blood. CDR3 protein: CASIGVSSGNTIYF. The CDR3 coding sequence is TGTGCCAGCATCGGGGTGAGCTCTGGAAACACCATATATTTT.